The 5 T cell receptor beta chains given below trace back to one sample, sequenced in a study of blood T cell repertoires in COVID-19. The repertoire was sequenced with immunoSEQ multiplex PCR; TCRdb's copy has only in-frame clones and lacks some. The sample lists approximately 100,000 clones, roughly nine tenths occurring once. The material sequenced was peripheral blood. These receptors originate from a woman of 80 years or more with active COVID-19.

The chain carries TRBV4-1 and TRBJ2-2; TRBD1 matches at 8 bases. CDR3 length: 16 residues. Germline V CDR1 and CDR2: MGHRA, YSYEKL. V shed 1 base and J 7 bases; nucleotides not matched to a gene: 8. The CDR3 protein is CASSQGTGRGLGELFF. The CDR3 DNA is TGCGCCAGCAGCCAAGGCACTGGCAGGGGGCTCGGGGAGCTGTTTTTT.

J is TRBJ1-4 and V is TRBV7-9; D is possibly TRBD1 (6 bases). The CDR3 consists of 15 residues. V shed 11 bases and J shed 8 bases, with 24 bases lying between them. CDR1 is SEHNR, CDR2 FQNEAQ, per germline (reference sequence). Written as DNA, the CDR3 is TGTGCCTGGGAAAAACAGGGTTCCCCGGTAGAAAAACTGTTTTTT. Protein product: CAWEKQGSPVEKLFF.

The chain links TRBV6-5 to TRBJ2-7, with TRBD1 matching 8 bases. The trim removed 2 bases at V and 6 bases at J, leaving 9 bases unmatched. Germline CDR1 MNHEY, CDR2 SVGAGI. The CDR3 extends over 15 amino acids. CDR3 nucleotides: TGTGCCAGCAGTTACGGACAGGGCGCTCTCTCCGAGCAGTACTTC. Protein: CASSYGQGALSEQYF.

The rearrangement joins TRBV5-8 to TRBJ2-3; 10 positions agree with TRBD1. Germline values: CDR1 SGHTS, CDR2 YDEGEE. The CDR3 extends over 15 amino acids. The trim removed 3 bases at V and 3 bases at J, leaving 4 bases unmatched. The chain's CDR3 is CASSWGQGRTDTQYF. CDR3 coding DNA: TGTGCCAGCAGCTGGGGACAGGGGAGGACAGATACGCAGTATTTT.

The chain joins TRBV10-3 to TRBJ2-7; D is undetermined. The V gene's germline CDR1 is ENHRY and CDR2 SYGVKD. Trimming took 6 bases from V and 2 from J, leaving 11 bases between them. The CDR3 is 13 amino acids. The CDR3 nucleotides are TGTGCCATCAGCCCCGCCCAGACCTACGAGCAGTACTTC. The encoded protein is CAISPAQTYEQYF.